One sample yielded the 21 T cell receptor beta chains listed below, sequenced in a study of T cell responses to AZD1222 COVID-19 vaccine. The table came from immunoSEQ multiplex PCR; TCRdb's copy has only in-frame clones and leaves some out. The data hold fewer than 200,000 clones, with over 85% observed a single time. Sequencing was performed on peripheral blood, taken on day 0 of AZD1222 vaccination. These receptors came from an adult in good health.

The chain combines TRBV6-6 with TRBJ2-3; 8 bases fit TRBD2. This CDR3 comprises 14 residues. Germline lookup yields CDR1 MNHNY and CDR2 SVGAGI (reference sequence). The V segment lost 4 bases and the J segment 5 bases; nucleotides outside the gene matches: 5. Here the CDR3 reads CASSSYRGGDTQYF. The CDR3 DNA reads as TGTGCCAGCAGTTCGTACCGGGGGGGAGATACGCAGTATTTT.

The chain is built from TRBV7-2 and TRBJ2-1; 11 bases are a match to TRBD2. CDR1 and CDR2 (germline): SGHTA, FQGNSA. V lost 1 base, J lost 10 bases, and 18 bases stayed unmatched. There are 19 residues in the CDR3. CDR3 in amino acids: CASSLGRESSGRLAREQFF. CDR3 in DNA: TGTGCCAGCAGCTTAGGCCGCGAGTCTAGCGGGAGGCTTGCTAGAGAGCAGTTCTTC.

The chain has TRBV3-1 (or the pseudogene TRBV3-2) and TRBJ2-5; TRBD2 is a possible D gene (6 bases). With 0 bases removed from V and 0 bases from J, the gap between germline ends came to 17 bases. Germline CDR1 reads LGHDT; CDR2 reads YNNKEL (reference sequence). This CDR3 is 18 amino acids long. CDR3 sequence reads: CASSQETIGSLDQETQYF. CDR3 bases: TGTGCCAGCAGCCAAGAGACGATCGGGAGCCTGGACCAAGAGACCCAGTACTTC.

The rearrangement joins TRBV27 to TRBJ1-1; 7 bases are a match to TRBD1. Germline values: CDR1 MNHEY, CDR2 SMNVEV (reference sequence). This CDR3 contains 16 residues. V gave up 2 bases and J gave up 1 base; unmatched junction bases: 7. The CDR3 DNA reads TGTGCCAGCAGTTTAAGGTGGGCAGGGGGGAACACTGAAGCTTTCTTT. This translates into CASSLRWAGGNTEAFF.

The chain combines TRBV7-2 with TRBJ2-1; possibly TRBD2 for D (6 bases). V lost 8 bases and J 4 bases, leaving 18 bases between the germline ends. The CDR3 is 15 residues long. Looked up from germline, CDR1 is SGHTA and CDR2 is FQGNSA. The CDR3 coding sequence is TGTGCCAGCTCCCCCGGACTACAGGCTTACAATGAGCAGTTCTTC. Amino acids: CASSPGLQAYNEQFF.

The chain couples TRBV5-1 to TRBJ1-1; D is unclear. Trimming left V 4 bases short and J 8 bases short, with 15 bases between. Germline CDR1 reads SGHRS; CDR2 reads YFSETQ. The CDR3 has 13 residues. CDR3 in DNA: TGCGCCAGCAGCCCTGGTCCTAACGAGGAAGCTTTCTTT. It yields the protein CASSPGPNEEAFF.

V is TRBV30 and J is TRBJ2-5; the D is unclear. CDR1 and CDR2 (germline): GTSNPN, SVGIG (reference sequence). This CDR3 has 11 residues. The V gene lost 3 bases and the J gene lost 2 bases, with 4 bases spanning the gap. In DNA, the CDR3 is TGTGCCTGGAGCGAACAAGAGACCCAGTACTTC. Residues: CAWSEQETQYF.

V gene TRBV3-1 (or the pseudogene TRBV3-2) combines with J gene TRBJ2-1, with a tentative D call TRBD2 (5 bases). This CDR3 has 16 amino acids. With 0 bases removed from V and 3 bases from J, the gap between germline ends came to 12 bases. Germline CDR1 reads LGHDT; CDR2 reads YNNKEL (reference sequence). The CDR3 is CASSQDERTFYNEQFF. The CDR3 DNA reads TGTGCCAGCAGCCAAGACGAGCGGACCTTCTACAATGAGCAGTTCTTC.

The chain employs TRBV2 and TRBJ1-4; 11 nucleotides agree with TRBD1. Germline CDR1 and CDR2: SNHLY and FYNNEI. Trimming took 8 bases from V and 9 from J; bases not matched to a gene: 5. CDR3 length equals 13 residues. The DNA for the CDR3 is TGTGCCAGCTTGGGACAGGGGGGTCAAAAACTGTTTTTT. It yields the protein CASLGQGGQKLFF.

The table lists this clone with a count of one. The V and J genes are TRBV5-1 and TRBJ1-2; a weak D match, TRBD1 (6 bases). V was cut by 0 bases and J by 4 bases, with 25 bases left in between. CDR3 size: 19 residues. Germline lookup yields CDR1 SGHRS and CDR2 YFSETQ. This CDR3 is CASSLASTLGGLESYGYTF. The CDR3 DNA reads TGCGCCAGCAGCTTGGCCTCCACACTAGGGGGGCTTGAATCCTATGGCTACACCTTC.

The rearrangement links TRBV2 to TRBJ2-1; no clear D. The germline V gene has CDR1 SNHLY and CDR2 FYNNEI. This CDR3 has 12 residues. Trimming cost V 6 bases and J 7 bases, with 10 bases left between them. The CDR3 sequence: CASSPTVNEQFF. DNA of the CDR3: TGTGCCAGCAGCCCTACGGTAAATGAGCAGTTCTTC. Supplemented by reference TRBV2 and TRBJ2-1, the full variable domain reads EPEVTQTPSHQVTQMGQEVILRCVPISNHLYFYWYRQILGQKVEFLVSFYNNEISEKSEIFDDQFSVERPDGSNFTLKIRSTKLEDSAMYFCASSPTVNEQFFGPGTRLTVL.

This chain links TRBV10-2 with TRBJ2-7; D ambiguous. Trimming took off 8 bases at V and 1 base at J, with 9 bases between the two ends. CDR3 length equals 12 residues. CDR1 and CDR2 (germline): WSHSY, SAAADI. Here the CDR3 reads CASYDFSYEQYF. Written as DNA, the CDR3 is TGCGCCAGCTACGACTTTTCCTACGAGCAGTACTTC.

V is TRBV18 and J is TRBJ2-1; the match to TRBD2 covers 9 bases. Germline V gene sequence: CDR1 KGHSH, CDR2 LQKENI. The trim removed 5 bases at V and 0 bases at J, leaving 8 bases unmatched. The CDR3 has 17 residues. CDR3 sequence reads: CASSVLAGEGSYNEQFF. The CDR3 coding sequence is TGTGCCAGCTCAGTTTTAGCGGGAGAGGGCTCCTACAATGAGCAGTTCTTC. The full variable domain, in which reference TRBV18 and TRBJ2-1 provide the parts outside the CDR3, is NAGVMQNPRHLVRRRGQEARLRCSPMKGHSHVYWYRQLPEEGLKFMVYLQKENIIDESGMPKERFSAEFPKEGPSILRIQQVVRGDSAAYFCASSVLAGEGSYNEQFFGPGTRLTVL.

This chain joins TRBV6-5 and TRBJ1-1; 9 positions agree with TRBD1. The trim removed 7 bases at V and 0 bases at J, leaving 6 bases unmatched. The CDR3 is made up of 15 amino acids. Per germline, CDR1 MNHEY and CDR2 SVGAGI. The CDR3 DNA reads as TGTGCCAGCATTTGGACAGGGGCAATGAACACTGAAGCTTTCTTT. It encodes CASIWTGAMNTEAFF.

The V and J genes are TRBV2 and TRBJ2-7; TRBD1 is a possible D gene (7 bases). V lost 7 bases to trimming and J lost 3 bases, with 13 bases between them. The CDR3 runs 13 residues. The germline gives CDR1 SNHLY, CDR2 FYNNEI. The CDR3 loop is CASNPQGGYEQYF. CDR3 nucleotide sequence: TGTGCCAGCAACCCTCAGGGGGGCTACGAGCAGTACTTC.

The chain recombines TRBV2 with TRBJ1-1; perhaps TRBD1 as D (5 bases). Per the germline V gene, CDR1 is SNHLY and CDR2 is FYNNEI. This CDR3 region has 13 residues. The V and J ends lost 8 bases and 6 bases respectively, with 16 bases between them. The CDR3 region is CASGLTRGPEAFF. The CDR3 DNA is TGTGCCAGCGGATTGACACGGGGCCCTGAAGCTTTCTTT. The variable domain in full, with the rest retrieved from reference TRBV2 and TRBJ1-1, is EPEVTQTPSHQVTQMGQEVILRCVPISNHLYFYWYRQILGQKVEFLVSFYNNEISEKSEIFDDQFSVERPDGSNFTLKIRSTKLEDSAMYFCASGLTRGPEAFFGQGTRLTVV.

This sequence joins TRBV5-1 and TRBJ1-3; TRBD1 aligns across 10 bases. The CDR3 is 16 residues long. Germline V gene lookup returns CDR1 SGHRS and CDR2 YFSETQ. V lost 4 bases and J lost 4; bases outside the gene matches: 8. CDR3 sequence: CASSRGQGSAGNTIYF. The DNA for the CDR3 is TGCGCCAGCAGCCGGGGACAGGGGTCAGCCGGAAACACCATATATTTT.

This clone is a singleton in its sample. The J gene is TRBJ2-7, the V gene TRBV5-4; D not certain. CDR3 length equals 13 residues. With 4 bases removed from V and 2 bases from J, the gap between germline ends came to 10 bases. Germline V gives CDR1 SGHNT, CDR2 YYREEE (reference sequence). DNA of the CDR3: TGTGCCAGCAGCGGGCAGTTAACCTACGAGCAGTACTTC. Translating gives CASSGQLTYEQYF.

The chain carries TRBV29-1 and TRBJ1-2, with 8 bases aligning to TRBD1. The CDR3 loop spans 12 amino acids. CDR1 and CDR2 (germline): SQVTM, ANQGSEA. Trimming took 4 bases from V and 6 from J; bases not matched to a gene: 4. The chain's CDR3 is CSVGTGNDGYTF. DNA for the CDR3: TGCAGCGTTGGGACAGGGAACGATGGCTACACCTTC.

This clone was counted once. The chain combines TRBV3-1 (or the pseudogene TRBV3-2) with TRBJ1-5; D gene uncertain. The V end lost 2 bases, the J end lost 3 bases, and 11 bases lay between the germline ends. Germline CDR1 LGHDT, CDR2 YNNKEL (reference sequence). The CDR3 is 15 residues long. CDR3 nucleotides: TGTGCCAGCAGCCAAATGGACGGATACAATCAGCCCCAGCATTTT. This encodes CASSQMDGYNQPQHF.

This clone was picked up a small number of times. CDR3 loop: CASSPNGQVYGYTF. Here the CDR3 DNA reads TGTGCCAGCAGCCCCAACGGACAGGTTTATGGCTACACCTTC. This chain links TRBV5-6 with TRBJ1-2, with 7 bases matching TRBD1. Germline loops: CDR1 SGHDT, CDR2 YYEEEE. The CDR3 has 14 residues. With V trimmed by 4 bases and J by 5 bases, 8 bases remained unmatched.